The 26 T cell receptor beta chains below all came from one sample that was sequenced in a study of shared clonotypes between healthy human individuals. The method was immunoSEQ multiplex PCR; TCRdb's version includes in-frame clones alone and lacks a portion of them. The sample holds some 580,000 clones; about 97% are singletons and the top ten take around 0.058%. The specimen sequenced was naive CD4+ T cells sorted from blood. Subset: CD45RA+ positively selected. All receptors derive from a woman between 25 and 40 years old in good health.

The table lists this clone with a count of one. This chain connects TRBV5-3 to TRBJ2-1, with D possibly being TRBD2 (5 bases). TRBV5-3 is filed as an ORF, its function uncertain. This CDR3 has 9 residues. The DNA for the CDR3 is TGTCGGGGCTACAATGAGCAGTTCTTC. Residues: CRGYNEQFF.

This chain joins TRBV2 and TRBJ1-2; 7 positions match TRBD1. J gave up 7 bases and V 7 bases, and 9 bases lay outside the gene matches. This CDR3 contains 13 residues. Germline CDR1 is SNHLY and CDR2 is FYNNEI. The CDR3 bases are TGTGCCAGCAATCGAGACAGGGAGGCTGGCTACACCTTC. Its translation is CASNRDREAGYTF.

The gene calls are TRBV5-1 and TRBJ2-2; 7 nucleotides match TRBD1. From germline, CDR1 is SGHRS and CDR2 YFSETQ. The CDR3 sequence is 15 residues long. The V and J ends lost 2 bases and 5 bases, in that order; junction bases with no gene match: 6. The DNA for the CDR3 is TGCGCCAGCAGCTTAGGACAGGCGGAAACCGGGGAGCTGTTTTTT. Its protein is CASSLGQAETGELFF.

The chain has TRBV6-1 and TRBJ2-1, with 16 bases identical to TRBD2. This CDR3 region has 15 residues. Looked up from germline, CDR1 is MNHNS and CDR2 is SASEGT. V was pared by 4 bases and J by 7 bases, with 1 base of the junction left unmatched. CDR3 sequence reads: CASSVGLAGGNEQFF. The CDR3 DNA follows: TGTGCCAGCAGTGTGGGACTAGCGGGAGGGAATGAGCAGTTCTTC.

CDR3 sequence (DNA): TGTGCCAGCAGTTTATCCTTCAGGGACTACGAGCAGTACTTC. It encodes CASSLSFRDYEQYF. The rearrangement joins TRBV27 to TRBJ2-5, with D possibly TRBD1 on 5 matching bases. The J call may be incorrect, as the DNA end agrees better with TRBJ2-7. The CDR3 is 14 residues long. Germline assignment: CDR1 MNHEY and CDR2 SMNVEV (reference sequence).

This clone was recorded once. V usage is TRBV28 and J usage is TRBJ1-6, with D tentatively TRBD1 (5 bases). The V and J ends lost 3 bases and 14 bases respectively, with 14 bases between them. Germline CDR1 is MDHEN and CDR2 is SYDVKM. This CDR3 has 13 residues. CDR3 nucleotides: TGTGCCAGCAGTTTGAGGGACGTAGGATCCCTCCACTTT. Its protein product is CASSLRDVGSLHF.

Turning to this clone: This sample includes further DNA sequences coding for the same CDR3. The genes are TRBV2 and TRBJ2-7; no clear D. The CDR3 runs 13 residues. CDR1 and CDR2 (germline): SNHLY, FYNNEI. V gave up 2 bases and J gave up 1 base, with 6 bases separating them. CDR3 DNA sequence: TGTGCCAGCAGTGAACAGGCTTCCTACGAGCAGTACTTC. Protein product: CASSEQASYEQYF.

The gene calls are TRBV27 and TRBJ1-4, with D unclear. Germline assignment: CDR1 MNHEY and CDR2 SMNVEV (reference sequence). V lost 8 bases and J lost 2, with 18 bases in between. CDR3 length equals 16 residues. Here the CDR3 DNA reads TGTGCCAGCTCCCAGGCCCCGGGAGGGACTAATGAAAAACTGTTTTTT. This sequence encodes CASSQAPGGTNEKLFF.

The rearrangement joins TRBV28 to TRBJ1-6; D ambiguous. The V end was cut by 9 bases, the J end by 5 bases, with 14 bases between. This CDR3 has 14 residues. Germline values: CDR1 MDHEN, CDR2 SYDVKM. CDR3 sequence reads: CASGRWSHNSPLHF. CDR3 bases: TGTGCCAGTGGCCGTTGGAGTCATAATTCACCCCTCCACTTT. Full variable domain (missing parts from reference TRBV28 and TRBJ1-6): DVKVTQSSRYLVKRTGEKVFLECVQDMDHENMFWYRQDPGLGLRLIYFSYDVKMKEKGDIPEGYSVSREKKERFSLILESASTNQTSMYLCASGRWSHNSPLHFGNGTRLTVT.

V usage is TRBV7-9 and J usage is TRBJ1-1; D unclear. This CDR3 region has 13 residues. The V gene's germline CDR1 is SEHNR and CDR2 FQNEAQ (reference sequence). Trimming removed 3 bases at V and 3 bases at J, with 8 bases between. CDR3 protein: CASSFRPDTEAFF. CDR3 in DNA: TGTGCCAGCAGCTTTAGGCCAGACACTGAAGCTTTCTTT.

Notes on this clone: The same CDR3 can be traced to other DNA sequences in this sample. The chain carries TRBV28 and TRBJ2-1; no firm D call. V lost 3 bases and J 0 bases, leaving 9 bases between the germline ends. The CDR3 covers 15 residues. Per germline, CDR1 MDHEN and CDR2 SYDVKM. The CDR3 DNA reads TGTGCCAGCAGTTTCCTCCTGAGCTCCTACAATGAGCAGTTCTTC. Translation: CASSFLLSSYNEQFF.

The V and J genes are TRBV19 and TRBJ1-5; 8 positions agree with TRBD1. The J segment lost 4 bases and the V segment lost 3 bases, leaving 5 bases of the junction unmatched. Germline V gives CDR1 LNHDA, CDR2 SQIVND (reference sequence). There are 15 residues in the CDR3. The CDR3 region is CASSINRGWNQPQHF. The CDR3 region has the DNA TGTGCCAGTAGTATTAACAGGGGGTGGAATCAGCCCCAGCATTTT.

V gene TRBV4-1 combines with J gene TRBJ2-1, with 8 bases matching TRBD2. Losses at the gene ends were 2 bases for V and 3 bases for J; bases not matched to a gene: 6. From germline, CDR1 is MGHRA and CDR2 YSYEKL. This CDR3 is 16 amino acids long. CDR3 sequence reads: CASSQLGLADYNEQFF. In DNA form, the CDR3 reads TGCGCCAGCAGCCAACTAGGACTAGCAGACTACAATGAGCAGTTCTTC.

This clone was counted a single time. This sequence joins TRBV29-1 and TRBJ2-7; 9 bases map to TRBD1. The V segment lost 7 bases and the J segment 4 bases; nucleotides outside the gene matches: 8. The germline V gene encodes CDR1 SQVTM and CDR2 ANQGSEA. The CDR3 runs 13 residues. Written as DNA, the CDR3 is TGCAGCGGGAGACAGGGGGTTTTTTACGAGCAGTACTTC. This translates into CSGRQGVFYEQYF.

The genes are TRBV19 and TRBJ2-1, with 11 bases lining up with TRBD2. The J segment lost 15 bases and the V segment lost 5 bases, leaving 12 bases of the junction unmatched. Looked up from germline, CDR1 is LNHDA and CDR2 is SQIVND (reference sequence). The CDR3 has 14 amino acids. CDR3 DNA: TGTGCCAGTAGTCCAACTAGCGGGAGTGGCAGGTGGTTCTTC. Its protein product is CASSPTSGSGRWFF.

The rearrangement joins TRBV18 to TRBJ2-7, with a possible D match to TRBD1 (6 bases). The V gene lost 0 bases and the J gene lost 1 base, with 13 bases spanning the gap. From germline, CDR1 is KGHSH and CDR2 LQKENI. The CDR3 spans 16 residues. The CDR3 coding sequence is TGTGCCAGCTCACCACCTCCGGGACATAGTTCCTACGAGCAGTACTTC. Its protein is CASSPPPGHSSYEQYF.

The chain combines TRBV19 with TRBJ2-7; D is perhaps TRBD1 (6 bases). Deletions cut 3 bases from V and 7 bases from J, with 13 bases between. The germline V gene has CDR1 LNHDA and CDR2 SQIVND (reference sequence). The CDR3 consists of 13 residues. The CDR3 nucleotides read TGTGCCAGTAGTATGCAGGGGCCCATGGAGCAGTACTTC. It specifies CASSMQGPMEQYF. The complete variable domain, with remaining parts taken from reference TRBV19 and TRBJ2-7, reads DGGITQSPKYLFRKEGQNVTLSCEQNLNHDAMYWYRQDPGQGLRLIYYSQIVNDFQKGDIAEGYSVSREKKESFPLTVTSAQKNPTAFYLCASSMQGPMEQYFGPGTRLTVT.

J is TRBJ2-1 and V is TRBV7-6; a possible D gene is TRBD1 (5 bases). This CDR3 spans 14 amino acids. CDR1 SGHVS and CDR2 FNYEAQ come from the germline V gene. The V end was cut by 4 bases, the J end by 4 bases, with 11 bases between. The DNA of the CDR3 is TGTGCCAGCAGCTCAGGGCCGAATTACAATGAGCAGTTCTTC. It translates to CASSSGPNYNEQFF.

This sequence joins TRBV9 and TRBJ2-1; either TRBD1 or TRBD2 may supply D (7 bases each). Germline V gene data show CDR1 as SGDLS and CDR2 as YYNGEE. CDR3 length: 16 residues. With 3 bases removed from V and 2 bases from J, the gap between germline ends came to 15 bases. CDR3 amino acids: CASSGGGGGTYNEQFF. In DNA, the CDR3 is TGTGCCAGCAGCGGAGGGGGCGGGGGTACCTACAATGAGCAGTTCTTC.

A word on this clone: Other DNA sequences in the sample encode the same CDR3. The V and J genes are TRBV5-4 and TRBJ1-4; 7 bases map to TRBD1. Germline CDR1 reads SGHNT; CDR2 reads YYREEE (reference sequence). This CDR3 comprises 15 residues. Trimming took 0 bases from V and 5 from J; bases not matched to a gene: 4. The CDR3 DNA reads TGTGCCAGCAGCTTGGCCGGGACAGAAAATGAAAAACTGTTTTTT. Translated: CASSLAGTENEKLFF. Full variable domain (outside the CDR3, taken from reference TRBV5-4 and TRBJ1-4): ETGVTQSPTHLIKTRGQQVTLRCSSQSGHNTVSWYQQALGQGPQFIFQYYREEENGRGNFPPRFSGLQFPNYSSELNVNALELDDSALYLCASSLAGTENEKLFFGSGTQLSVL.

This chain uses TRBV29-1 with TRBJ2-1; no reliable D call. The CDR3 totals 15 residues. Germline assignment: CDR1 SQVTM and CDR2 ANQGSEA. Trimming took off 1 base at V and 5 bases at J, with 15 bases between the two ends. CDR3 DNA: TGCAGCGTTGAAGGCCCCCAGCCTATAAACAATGAGCAGTTCTTC. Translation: CSVEGPQPINNEQFF.

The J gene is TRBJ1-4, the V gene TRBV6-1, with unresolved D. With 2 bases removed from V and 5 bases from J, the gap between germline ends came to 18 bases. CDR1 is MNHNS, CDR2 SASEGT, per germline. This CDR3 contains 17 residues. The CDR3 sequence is CASSEIVWTSYNEKLFF. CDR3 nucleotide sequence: TGTGCCAGCAGTGAAATCGTTTGGACTTCCTACAATGAAAAACTGTTTTTT.

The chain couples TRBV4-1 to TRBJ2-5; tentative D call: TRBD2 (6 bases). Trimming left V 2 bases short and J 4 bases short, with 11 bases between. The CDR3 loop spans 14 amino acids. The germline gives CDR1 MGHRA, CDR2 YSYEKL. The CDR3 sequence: CASSQPEGPETQYF. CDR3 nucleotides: TGCGCCAGCAGCCAACCGGAGGGCCCAGAGACCCAGTACTTC.

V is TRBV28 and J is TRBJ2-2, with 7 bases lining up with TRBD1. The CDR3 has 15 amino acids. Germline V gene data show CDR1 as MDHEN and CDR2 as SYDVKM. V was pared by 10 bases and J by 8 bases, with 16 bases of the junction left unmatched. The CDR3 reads CATRVQGNIGGELFF. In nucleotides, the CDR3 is TGTGCCACCCGAGTACAGGGGAATATAGGTGGGGAGCTGTTTTTT.

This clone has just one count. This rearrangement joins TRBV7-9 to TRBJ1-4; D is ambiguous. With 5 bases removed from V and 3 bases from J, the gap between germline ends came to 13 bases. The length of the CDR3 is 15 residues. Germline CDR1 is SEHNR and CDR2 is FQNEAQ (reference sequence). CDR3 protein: CASSRWSSANEKLFF. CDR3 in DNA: TGTGCCAGCAGCCGGTGGTCTTCAGCTAATGAAAAACTGTTTTTT.

The CDR3 sequence is CASSPHRGGNGNTIYF. The CDR3 nucleotides are TGTGCCAGCAGCCCCCACCGGGGGGGTAATGGAAACACCATATATTTT. This chain links TRBV7-3 with TRBJ1-3, with D possibly matching TRBD1 (5 bases). The CDR3 length is 16 residues. V was shortened by 5 bases and J by 3 bases, with 17 bases between the two germline ends. Germline CDR1 is SGHTA and CDR2 is FQGTGA.